Sequencing of this TCR beta chain was carried out in a study of TIL therapy for anti-PD-1-resistant metastatic lung cancer. Overall study: Median patient age was about 55, ranging about 35-85 years. Whole-study results and caveats: Compared with baseline intratumoral T cells, expanded TIL cultures were more clonal and less diverse (around 5.9% vs 31%).

V was clipped by 3 bases and J by 0 bases, with 23 bases between them. This CDR3 is 19 amino acids long. Germline CDR1 is MNHEY and CDR2 is SVGEGT. Concerning this clone: Its specificity is unknown.

The immunoSEQ assay was v3. Repertoires were generated with immunoSEQ multiplex PCR, while TCRdb's copy carries only in-frame clones and drops some. The table records about 100,000 clones, approximately 65% of them present only once. Specified time point: pre-treatment sample, taken before nivolumab and TIL therapy. Pleural nodules or supraclavicular lymph nodes made up most of the excised metastases sampled. The chain carries TRBV6-2 or TRBV6-3 and TRBJ2-5, with a weak D call TRBD1 (5 bases). This clonotype was sampled from a person between 25 and 80 years old with non-small cell lung cancer. Here the sequenced sample was tumor tissue, taken at baseline. CDR3 loop: CASSYHRRSREADQETQYF. The CDR3 bases are TGTGCCAGCAGTTATCACCGCCGCAGCAGGGAAGCCGACCAAGAGACCCAGTACTTC.